These T cell receptor beta chains were read from a single sample in a study of T cell repertoires in cytomegalovirus infection. Their antigen targets remain unknown. TCRdb independently ran MiXCR on the reads; one entry per CDR3 protein. The table shows tens of thousands of distinct CDR3 sequences, with about half occurring only once. This sample comprised CD8+ T cells from cultured PBMCs, obtained from culture after CMV antigen stimulation. Source of these receptors: a human donor in good health (CMV status not recorded). Some clones in this sample may be carry-over from other donors' samples. The CDR3 runs from the conserved cysteine through the conserved F or W. The D gene is left open where the match is weak. Size is omitted from some rows. Given values are once, few, many or a class for expanded clones.

>TRBJ2-1|NA|TRBV7-8|NA
TGTGCCAGCAGCCCATCAAAGGGTCCCTACAATGAGCAGTTCTTC
CASSPSKGPYNEQFF
>TRBJ1-2|few|TRBV11-2|NA
TGTGCCAGCAGCTTAGAGTGGGGGAGACAGCACTACACCTTC
CASSLEWGRQHYTF
>TRBJ1-4|NA|TRBV13|NA
TGTGCCAGCAGCTCGGGACTACGGGGAAAACTGTTTTTT
CASSSGLRGKLFF
>TRBJ2-7|NA|TRBV25-1|NA
TGTGCCAGCAGTCCTCCCAGTAGGGGGTCCAGCTCCTACGAGCAGTACTTC
CASSPPSRGSSSYEQYF
>TRBJ1-3|few|TRBV12-3/TRBV12-4|NA
TGTGCCAGCAGCGTTGTTAATGTAGGAAACACCATATATTTT
CASSVVNVGNTIYF
>TRBJ2-5|many|TRBV12-3/TRBV12-4|NA
TGTGCCAGCAGTTTCCCTTCGGTCGGGTATCCTGGGGAGACCCAGTACTTC
CASSFPSVGYPGETQYF
>TRBJ2-2|NA|TRBV12-3/TRBV12-4|TRBD1
TGTGCCAGCAGTTTGGGGACAGGGTCGGCCGGGGAGCTGTTTTTT
CASSLGTGSAGELFF
>TRBJ2-1|NA|TRBV6-5|NA
TGTGCCAGCAGTTCGCGACCAGGCTACAATGAGCAGTTCTTC
CASSSRPGYNEQFF
>TRBJ1-2|few|TRBV14|NA
TGTGCCAGCAGCCCGGGACGGCCGGGCTACACCTTC
CASSPGRPGYTF
>TRBJ1-4|NA|TRBV6-8|NA
TGTGCCAGCAGTGTCGATCCGGGACCCCCCATTTTTTTT
CASSVDPGPPIFF
>TRBJ2-1|few|TRBV6-2/TRBV6-3|NA
TGTGCCAGCTCGTGGGGGACTTACAATGAGCAGTTCTTC
CASSWGTYNEQFF
>TRBJ2-3|NA|TRBV6-1|NA
TGTGCCAGCAGTCCCCGGGGAGGGGGCAGGGATACGCAGTATTTT
CASSPRGGGRDTQYF
>TRBJ2-2|NA|TRBV7-4|NA
TGTGCCAGCAGTGGGGGCCTGGACGGGGAGCTGTTTTTT
CASSGGLDGELFF
>TRBJ2-5|NA|TRBV7-2|NA
TGTGCCAGCAGCCCACCTGTGGGGATGGAGACCCAGTACTTC
CASSPPVGMETQYF
>TRBJ2-1|NA|TRBV4-1|NA
TGCGCCAGCAGCCAAGCCTATGTTAGCTCCTACAATGAGCAGTTCTTC
CASSQAYVSSYNEQFF